These 13 T cell receptor beta chains were all obtained from the same sample, sequenced in a study of a mutant IDH1 vaccine in newly diagnosed glioma. Assay used: immunoSEQ multiplex PCR; TCRdb lists only in-frame clones, some missing. The repertoire holds about 56,000 clones, with 86% as singletons. The sample's time point: week 35, safety follow-up. A single vaccine dose contained 300 ug of mutant IDH1 20-mer peptide, and topical imiquimod was used with it. Their antigens are not known. Sample: PBMCs, taken from a glioma patient whose treatment included an IDH1 peptide vaccine. The source is a man aged 40-55 years with glioma.

The rearrangement uses TRBV7-9 and TRBJ2-5, with D perhaps matching TRBD1 or TRBD2 (5 bases each). V shed 1 base and J shed 2 bases, with 14 bases lying between them. The CDR3 is 16 residues long. Looked up from germline, CDR1 is SEHNR and CDR2 is FQNEAQ (reference sequence). CDR3 nucleotide sequence: TGTGCCAGCAGCTTAGGAGGGATGGGGGATCAAGAGACCCAGTACTTC. Translated, it gives CASSLGGMGDQETQYF.

This clone was observed a single time. This rearrangement joins TRBV9 to TRBJ2-6; D gene uncertain. The germline V gene has CDR1 SGDLS and CDR2 YYNGEE. Trimming removed 5 bases from V and 2 bases from J, with 8 bases in between. There are 14 residues in the CDR3. The CDR3 DNA sequence: TGTGCCAGCAGTCAAAAAACTGGGGCCAACGTCCTGACTTTC. Translated, it gives CASSQKTGANVLTF.

V and J are TRBV27 and TRBJ1-2, with 7 bases identical to TRBD1. Germline-derived CDR1 and CDR2 are MNHEY and SMNVEV (reference sequence). The CDR3 sequence is 13 residues long. V lost 5 bases and J lost 8; bases outside the gene matches: 8. The DNA of the CDR3 is TGTGCCAGCAGTATGGGACAGACAGGGGGCTACACCTTC. Encoded protein: CASSMGQTGGYTF.

The J gene is TRBJ1-5, the V gene TRBV6-1; D is possibly TRBD1 (5 bases). The CDR3 consists of 16 residues. Deletions cut 4 bases from V and 7 bases from J, with 20 bases between. The germline V gene encodes CDR1 MNHNS and CDR2 SASEGT. Here the CDR3 reads CASSAFAGPGPQPQHF. The CDR3 coding sequence is TGTGCCAGCAGTGCCTTCGCGGGACCCGGCCCCCAGCCCCAGCATTTT.

The genes are TRBV7-9 and TRBJ1-4, with D tentatively TRBD1 (5 bases). In germline, CDR1 is SEHNR, CDR2 FQNEAQ (reference sequence). This CDR3 is built from 14 residues. Between the trimmed V and J ends, which lost 1 base and 8 bases, there was a span of 11 bases. The CDR3 is CASSLEGHFEKLFF. In nucleotides, the CDR3 is TGTGCCAGCAGCTTAGAGGGGCATTTCGAAAAACTGTTTTTT.

In its sample, this clone was seen once. V gene TRBV9 combines with J gene TRBJ2-7; D is uncertain. CDR3 length: 14 amino acids. CDR1 is SGDLS and CDR2 is YYNGEE in the germline V gene. Trimming left V 0 bases short and J 3 bases short, with 10 bases between. The CDR3 region is CASSVAPTDYEQYF. As DNA, the CDR3 is TGTGCCAGCAGCGTAGCCCCGACCGACTACGAGCAGTACTTC. Supplemented by reference TRBV9 and TRBJ2-7, the full variable domain reads DSGVTQTPKHLITATGQRVTLRCSPRSGDLSVYWYQQSLDQGLQFLIQYYNGEERAKGNILERFSAQQFPDLHSELNLSSLELGDSALYFCASSVAPTDYEQYFGPGTRLTVT.

The chain recombines TRBV6-5 with TRBJ2-7, with D perhaps matching TRBD2 (5 bases). Germline lookup yields CDR1 MNHEY and CDR2 SVGAGI. This CDR3 has 15 residues. V lost 6 bases to trimming and J lost 2 bases, with 17 bases between them. CDR3 sequence (DNA): TGTGCCAGCAGCCGCGGACTTCCGCCGGCCTACGAGCAGTACTTC. Translation: CASSRGLPPAYEQYF.

The rearrangement joins TRBV6-5 to TRBJ2-1; 7 bases align to TRBD2. The germline V gene has CDR1 MNHEY and CDR2 SVGAGI. With V trimmed by 7 bases and J by 0 bases, 3 bases remained unmatched. The CDR3 has 14 amino acids. Here the CDR3 reads CASTERGSYNEQFF. The CDR3 DNA sequence: TGTGCCAGCACCGAGCGGGGCTCCTACAATGAGCAGTTCTTC.

This chain links TRBV7-2 with TRBJ2-1; unclear D gene. Trimming removed 1 base at V and 8 bases at J, with 3 bases between. Germline values: CDR1 SGHTA, CDR2 FQGNSA. The CDR3 totals 11 residues. The CDR3 DNA sequence: TGTGCCAGCAGCTTAGGCCATGAGCAGTTCTTC. It translates to CASSLGHEQFF.

This clone was recorded a few times. The rearrangement joins TRBV5-4 to TRBJ2-3; 7 bases fit TRBD2. The CDR3 consists of 15 residues. After removal of 1 base from V and 4 bases from J, the junction contained 6 bases not matched to a gene. Per the germline V gene, CDR1 is SGHNT and CDR2 is YYREEE (reference sequence). The CDR3 spells CASSLREGGADTQYF. The DNA of the CDR3 is TGTGCCAGCAGCTTGAGGGAGGGCGGGGCAGATACGCAGTATTTT.

This clone has only one observation. The J gene is TRBJ1-5, the V gene TRBV15; D call uncertain. Trimming cost V 0 bases and J 6 bases, with 9 bases left between them. Germline loops: CDR1 LNHNV, CDR2 YYDKDF (reference sequence). The CDR3 totals 14 residues. The chain's CDR3 is CATSRDLEFQPQHF. The CDR3 nucleotides read TGTGCCACCAGCAGAGATCTCGAGTTTCAGCCCCAGCATTTT.

V is TRBV25-1 and J is TRBJ2-3, with D possibly TRBD1 on 5 matching bases. This CDR3 is built from 14 residues. CDR1 MGHDK and CDR2 SYGVNS come from the germline V gene. With 4 bases removed from V and 0 bases from J, the gap between germline ends came to 8 bases. The CDR3 loop is CASSADTSTDTQYF. The CDR3 DNA reads TGTGCCAGCAGTGCGGACACAAGCACAGATACGCAGTATTTT.

The rearrangement joins TRBV29-1 to TRBJ2-1, with 7 bases lining up with TRBD1. The germline V gene encodes CDR1 SQVTM and CDR2 ANQGSEA. The CDR3 length is 22 residues. The CDR3 is CTTCFDLPTEGTVTCPYNEQFF. The CDR3 bases are TGCACCACCTGTTTTGATCTTCCGACGGAAGGGACAGTTACATGCCCGTACAATGAGCAGTTCTTC.